Presented here are 27 T cell receptor beta chains from one specimen sequenced in a study of T cells and Merkel cell carcinoma outcomes. Measured with immunoSEQ multiplex PCR; TCRdb has only the in-frame clones, and not every one. The sample lists 9,000 to 15,000 clones; nearly 97% were seen once. Source material: tumor tissue from Merkel cell carcinoma. These receptors originate from a human donor with Merkel cell carcinoma.

This chain joins TRBV29-1 and TRBJ2-1; 8 bases are shared with TRBD1. J gave up 6 bases and V 7 bases, and 14 bases lay outside the gene matches. The CDR3 is 15 amino acids. Looked up from germline, CDR1 is SQVTM and CDR2 is ANQGSEA. DNA for the CDR3: TGCAGCGGCTGGTACGGACAGGGAGGATCCAATGAGCAGTTCTTC. Translating it yields CSGWYGQGGSNEQFF.

The rearrangement links TRBV14 to TRBJ2-5, with D perhaps TRBD1 (5 bases). This CDR3 comprises 14 residues. Germline loops: CDR1 SGHDN, CDR2 FVKESK. Trimming took 4 bases from V and 5 from J, leaving 14 bases between them. Here the CDR3 DNA reads TGTGCCAGCAGCCCCTTGGGGCAGGAGGAGACCCAGTACTTC. Its protein is CASSPLGQEETQYF.

The chain is built from TRBV18 and TRBJ2-1; D gene ambiguous. V gave up 4 bases and J gave up 0 bases, with 13 bases separating them. CDR1 and CDR2 from the germline V gene are KGHSH and LQKENI. This CDR3 contains 16 residues. The DNA for the CDR3 is TGTGCCAGCTCACTTTTAGGGCTGAGCTCCTACAATGAGCAGTTCTTC. Amino acids: CASSLLGLSSYNEQFF.

The chain uses TRBV20-1 and TRBJ2-1, with D maybe TRBD2 (5 bases). The CDR3 sequence is 11 residues long. Trimming removed 4 bases at V and 7 bases at J, with 8 bases between. CDR1 and CDR2 (germline): DFQATT, SNEGSKA (reference sequence). CDR3 bases: TGCAGTGCTACACAGCGGAATGAGCAGTTCTTC. Residues: CSATQRNEQFF.

The chain joins TRBV11-1 to TRBJ1-1; TRBD1 agrees at 8 bases. This CDR3 comprises 18 residues. CDR1 is SGHAT, CDR2 FQDESV, per germline (reference sequence). J was trimmed by 0 bases and V by 6 bases; bases with no gene match: 15. In DNA form, the CDR3 reads TGTGCCAGCAGTGTTCGAGCTACCGGGACAGGTGTGAACACTGAAGCTTTCTTT. This translates into CASSVRATGTGVNTEAFF.

This rearrangement joins TRBV2 to TRBJ1-1, with D tentatively TRBD1 (6 bases). CDR1 and CDR2 from the germline V gene are SNHLY and FYNNEI. The CDR3 is 14 amino acids. Deletions cut 6 bases from V and 2 bases from J, with 13 bases between. CDR3 sequence: CASSEGGVNTEAFF. The CDR3 coding sequence is TGTGCCAGCAGCGAGGGGGGAGTCAACACTGAAGCTTTCTTT.

The V call is TRBV9, the J call TRBJ2-3, with 14 bases aligning to TRBD2. From germline, CDR1 is SGDLS and CDR2 YYNGEE. V shed 4 bases and J 6 bases; nucleotides not matched to a gene: 13. This CDR3 is built from 18 residues. The CDR3 DNA reads as TGTGCCAGCAGCTCTCGCAAAGGGGGGACTAGCGGGAGCGATACGCAGTATTTT. Its protein is CASSSRKGGTSGSDTQYF. Full variable domain (rest looked up from reference TRBV9 and TRBJ2-3): DSGVTQTPKHLITATGQRVTLRCSPRSGDLSVYWYQQSLDQGLQFLIQYYNGEERAKGNILERFSAQQFPDLHSELNLSSLELGDSALYFCASSSRKGGTSGSDTQYFGPGTRLTVL.

Turning to this clone: The junction departs from the called germline gene at one end, perhaps through a read error. The chain carries TRBV18 and TRBJ1-5; no firm D call. The CDR3 has 12 residues. CDR1 and CDR2 (germline): KGHSH, LQKENI. The CDR3 DNA sequence: TGTGCCAGCTCCCCCGGGGATCAGCTCCAGCATTTT. Its translation: CASSPGDQLQHF. Using reference TRBV18 and TRBJ1-5 for the parts outside the CDR3, the full variable domain is NAGVMQNPRHLVRRRGQEARLRCSPMKGHSHVYWYRQLPEEGLKFMVYLQKENIIDESGMPKERFSAEFPKEGPSILRIQQVVRGDSAAYFCASSPGDQLQHFGDGTRLSIL.

This chain uses TRBV5-1 with TRBJ1-4; D is possibly TRBD1 (5 bases). The CDR3 has 15 amino acids. Trimming cost V 4 bases and J 7 bases, with 17 bases left between them. CDR1 and CDR2 (germline): SGHRS, YFSETQ. The CDR3 nucleotides read TGCGCCAGCAGCCCCTTGGGATCCGGGGGTGAAAAACTGTTTTTT. This encodes CASSPLGSGGEKLFF.

This rearrangement joins TRBV6-6 to TRBJ2-4, with a weak D call TRBD1 (6 bases). Germline CDR1 is MNHNY and CDR2 is SVGAGI (reference sequence). The CDR3 sequence is 12 residues long. V was shortened by 7 bases and J by 7 bases, with 11 bases between the two germline ends. DNA of the CDR3: TGTGCCAGCACCTCCGGACAGAACATTCAGTACTTC. It translates to CASTSGQNIQYF.

CDR3 in amino acids: CASSLGTGNTGELFF. For the CDR3, the DNA is TGTGCCAGCAGCTTAGGGACAGGGAACACCGGGGAGCTGTTTTTT. This chain joins TRBV7-9 and TRBJ2-2, with TRBD1 identical over 7 bases. With V trimmed by 1 base and J by 1 base, 0 bases remained unmatched. This CDR3 is built from 15 residues. The germline CDR1 and CDR2 sequences are SEHNR and FQNEAQ (reference sequence).

V usage is TRBV11-2 and J usage is TRBJ2-5; 11 bases are a match to TRBD2. V lost 5 bases, J lost 4 bases, and 9 bases stayed unmatched. Germline lookup yields CDR1 SGHAT and CDR2 FQNNGV. The CDR3 is 16 residues long. This chain's CDR3 is CASSARLAGNGETQYF. The CDR3 DNA is TGTGCCAGCAGCGCTAGACTAGCGGGAAATGGAGAGACCCAGTACTTC. The full variable domain, in which reference TRBV11-2 and TRBJ2-5 provide the parts outside the CDR3, is EAGVAQSPRYKIIEKRQSVAFWCNPISGHATLYWYQQILGQGPKLLIQFQNNGVVDDSQLPKDRFSAERLKGVDSTLKIQPAKLEDSAVYLCASSARLAGNGETQYFGPGTRLLVL.

The CDR3 bases are TGTGCCAGCAGCCAGGGGAGGGAGACCCAGTACTTC. It specifies CASSQGRETQYF. This chain joins TRBV7-2 and TRBJ2-5; D may correspond to TRBD1 or TRBD2 (6 bases each). The CDR3 totals 12 residues. V was trimmed by 5 bases and J by 5 bases, leaving 9 bases between them. Germline V gene sequence: CDR1 SGHTA, CDR2 FQGNSA.

The CDR3 is CASSLGGGNYGYTF. The DNA of the CDR3 is TGTGCCAGCAGCTTAGGAGGGGGGAACTATGGCTACACCTTC. V and J are TRBV7-2 and TRBJ1-2; maybe TRBD1 (6 bases). The CDR3 is 14 residues long. CDR1 is SGHTA and CDR2 is FQGNSA in the germline V gene. Trimming shortened V by 1 base and J by 2 bases, and 8 bases separated the two germline ends.

The V call is TRBV30, the J call TRBJ2-1; 12 bases agree with TRBD2. V lost 4 bases and J lost 2; bases outside the gene matches: 6. The CDR3 runs to 16 residues. Germline CDR1 GTSNPN, CDR2 SVGIG (reference sequence). The CDR3 loop is CAWTRGLAGTYNEQFF. The CDR3, as DNA: TGTGCCTGGACTAGGGGACTAGCGGGTACCTACAATGAGCAGTTCTTC.

The chain combines TRBV15 with TRBJ2-1; 12 bases agree with TRBD2. V was pared by 9 bases and J by 5 bases, with 2 bases of the junction left unmatched. CDR3 length equals 13 residues. Germline assignment: CDR1 LNHNV and CDR2 YYDKDF (reference sequence). The CDR3 spells CATRTSGNNEQFF. CDR3 DNA sequence: TGTGCCACACGGACTAGCGGGAACAATGAGCAGTTCTTC.

This chain connects TRBV5-4 to TRBJ2-5, with 9 bases lining up with TRBD1. With 4 bases clipped from V and 5 bases from J, the junction kept 6 bases outside the gene matches. CDR1 is SGHNT, CDR2 YYREEE, per germline (reference sequence). The CDR3 length is 14 residues. The CDR3 nucleotides are TGTGCCAGCAGCCCAGCACAGGGGGCGGAGACCCAGTACTTC. Translating it yields CASSPAQGAETQYF.

This chain joins TRBV28 and TRBJ2-1; D is unclear. The CDR3 spans 11 residues. The V end lost 2 bases, the J end lost 9 bases, and 5 bases lay between the germline ends. From germline, CDR1 is MDHEN and CDR2 SYDVKM. The CDR3 bases are TGTGCCAGCAGTTTAGTTGGTGAGCAGTTCTTC. Its protein product is CASSLVGEQFF.

The chain is built from TRBV11-2 and TRBJ1-2; D possibly corresponds to TRBD1 (6 bases). The CDR3 totals 14 residues. V gave up 0 bases and J gave up 7 bases, with 12 bases separating them. The germline V gene has CDR1 SGHAT and CDR2 FQNNGV. The CDR3 here is CASSLEVGTSGYTF. CDR3 DNA: TGTGCCAGCAGCTTAGAAGTGGGGACAAGTGGCTACACCTTC.

This sequence joins TRBV7-8 and TRBJ2-2; unclear D gene. Trimming stripped 0 bases from V and 3 bases from J, with 5 bases between. The CDR3 consists of 14 residues. Germline loops: CDR1 SGHVS, CDR2 FQNEAQ. CDR3 bases: TGTGCCAGCAGCTTAGCCAGCCACACCGGGGAGCTGTTTTTT. The encoded protein is CASSLASHTGELFF.

Details on this clone: One junction end does not reproduce the germline sequence, and a read error may be involved. The CDR3 region is CASSLGQLQETQYF. CDR3 sequence (DNA): TGTGCCAGCAGCCTCGGACAGCTCCAAGAGACCCAATACTTC. The V gene is TRBV9, the J gene TRBJ2-5; maybe TRBD1 (6 bases). CDR1 is SGDLS and CDR2 is YYNGEE in the germline V gene. This CDR3 contains 14 residues.

The count of this clone is one. The chain is built from TRBV10-3 and TRBJ1-2; D remains ambiguous. V gave up 7 bases and J gave up 4 bases, with 10 bases separating them. The CDR3 is 12 amino acids. Germline-derived CDR1 and CDR2 are ENHRY and SYGVKD. The chain's CDR3 is CAIKRPGYGYTF. The DNA of the CDR3 is TGTGCCATCAAAAGGCCGGGCTATGGCTACACCTTC.

The V gene is TRBV11-3, the J gene TRBJ2-5, with TRBD2 as a possible D gene (5 bases). CDR3 length: 12 residues. V lost 0 bases and J lost 7, with 6 bases in between. Germline lookup yields CDR1 SGHNT and CDR2 YENEEA. DNA for the CDR3: TGTGCCAGCAGCTTAGACCGGGGGACCCAGTACTTC. This codes for CASSLDRGTQYF. The full variable domain, in which reference TRBV11-3 and TRBJ2-5 provide the parts outside the CDR3, is EAGVVQSPRYKIIEKKQPVAFWCNPISGHNTLYWYLQNLGQGPELLIRYENEEAVDDSQLPKDRFSAERLKGVDSTLKIQPAELGDSAVYLCASSLDRGTQYFGPGTRLLVL.

V is TRBV28 and J is TRBJ2-4, with D tentatively TRBD1 or TRBD2 (6 bases each). V lost 2 bases, J lost 0 bases, and 11 bases lay in between. The CDR3 is 16 residues long. Germline assignment: CDR1 MDHEN and CDR2 SYDVKM. The CDR3 here is CASSLPGALAKNIQYF. CDR3 DNA: TGTGCCAGCAGTTTACCGGGGGCGCTAGCCAAAAACATTCAGTACTTC.

The sample holds one count of this clone. V is TRBV10-3 and J is TRBJ2-5, with D unresolved. V lost 11 bases to trimming and J lost 2 bases, with 12 bases between them. CDR1 is ENHRY and CDR2 is SYGVKD in the germline V gene. CDR3 length: 12 residues. For the CDR3, the DNA is TGTGCCGTCGCCGGCGTTCAAGAGACCCAGTACTTC. Its translation: CAVAGVQETQYF.

V gene TRBV19 combines with J gene TRBJ2-2; TRBD1 might be the D (5 bases). V was clipped by 7 bases and J by 4 bases, with 10 bases between them. CDR3 length equals 13 residues. The germline V gene encodes CDR1 LNHDA and CDR2 SQIVND (reference sequence). Here the CDR3 DNA reads TGTGCCAGTACTAGGGGCTTCACCGGGGAGCTGTTTTTT. Protein product: CASTRGFTGELFF.

This clone was seen a handful of times. The sample contains more than one DNA sequence encoding this CDR3. The genes are TRBV7-9 and TRBJ1-5, with TRBD1 identical over 8 bases. CDR3 size: 16 residues. With 0 bases clipped from V and 6 bases from J, the junction kept 7 bases outside the gene matches. CDR1 and CDR2 (germline): SEHNR, FQNEAQ (reference sequence). CDR3 amino acids: CASSLAGSDRGQPQHF. In DNA form, the CDR3 reads TGTGCCAGCAGCTTAGCCGGCTCCGACAGGGGTCAGCCCCAGCATTTT.